This TCR beta chain was sequenced during a study of T cells in Graves' hyperthyroidism and ophthalmopathy. Study conclusions and caveats: The model forecast ophthalmopathy, anticipating it by a median approximately 6 months before onset. Separation of ophthalmopathy from stable hyperthyroidism was achieved by a 13 V-J model. Most thyroid clonotypes expanded above 0.001 appeared in blood too.

TCR beta CDR3 regions were amplified from RNA transcripts. TCR CDR3 regions were first amplified by RT-PCR with HTBI primers. MiXCR was run by TCRdb on the multiplex PCR reads, yielding one entry per CDR3 protein. Among some 300,000 distinct CDR3 sequences, approximately 19% were seen once, and the ten largest hold roughly 40%. This clonotype was seen many times. The antigen remains undetermined. CDR1 and CDR2 from the germline V gene are SGDLS and YYNGEE. The V end lost 1 base, the J end lost 2 bases, and 10 bases lay between the germline ends. The CDR3 spans 14 residues. Lactation, pregnancy, other autoimmune disease or uncontrolled infection excluded patients.

The chain recombines TRBV9 with TRBJ2-7, with D tentatively TRBD1 (5 bases). This TCR came from a man between 50 and 59 years old with Graves' ophthalmopathy. The sample was blood. The CDR3 bases are TGTGCCAGCAGCGTATCAGGGCGAGCCTACGAGCAGTACTTC. It codes for CASSVSGRAYEQYF.